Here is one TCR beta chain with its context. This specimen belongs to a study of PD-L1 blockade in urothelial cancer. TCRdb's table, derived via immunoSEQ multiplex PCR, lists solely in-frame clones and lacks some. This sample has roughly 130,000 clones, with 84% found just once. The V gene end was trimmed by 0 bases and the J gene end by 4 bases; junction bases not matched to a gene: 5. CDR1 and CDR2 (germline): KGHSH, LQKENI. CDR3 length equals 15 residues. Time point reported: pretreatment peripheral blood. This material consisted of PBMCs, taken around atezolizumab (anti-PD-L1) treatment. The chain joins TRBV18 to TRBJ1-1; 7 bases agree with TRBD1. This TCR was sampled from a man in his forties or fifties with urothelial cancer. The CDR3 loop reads CASSPPTGSGTEAFF. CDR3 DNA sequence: TGTGCCAGCTCACCACCGACAGGGTCGGGCACTGAAGCTTTCTTT.